This T cell receptor (beta chain) was recorded in a study of Graves' ophthalmopathy and Graves' hyperthyroidism. Study details: Samples of peripheral blood were obtained at initial diagnosis, prior to treatment of any kind.

Amplification targeted the TCR beta CDR3 regions, with RNA transcripts as the source material. The first round was an RT-PCR with HTBI primers, and the second round was a multiplex PCR. One entry per CDR3 protein, called by TCRdb with MiXCR from the multiplex PCR reads. Here the sample spans about 370,000 distinct CDR3 sequences, roughly 17% being singletons. About this clonotype: A much larger clone differs by one base, so this may be a read error.

Clinical symptoms, serum thyroxine, TRAb, thyroid ultrasound and orbital computed tomography determined diagnosis. The CDR3 runs to 15 residues. V was clipped by 5 bases and J by 0 bases; unmatched bases: 3. Sequencing input: peripheral blood. This sequence joins TRBV12-3 or TRBV12-4 and TRBJ2-2, with 7 positions matching TRBD1. The source is an adult woman with stable Graves' hyperthyroidism. The CDR3 DNA reads TGTGCCAGCAGTCCCGGACAGGCGAACACCGGGGAGCTGTTTTTT. It yields the protein CASSPGQANTGELFF.